This record covers a single T cell receptor (beta chain). Its target antigen remains unknown. No quality values exist for individual bases; no much larger clone is one base distant. The cohort was made up of approximately 700 healthy bone marrow donors. At the time of sampling, all cohort members were nominally healthy, though unrecorded immune exposures were likely present. The donor was CMV seropositive and belonged to the group of 250 to 300 seropositive cohort members. A peripheral blood sample was collected from each donor, and TCR beta sequencing was performed on peripheral blood mononuclear cells. The Qiagen DNeasy Blood Extraction Kit was used to extract genomic DNA from the blood cell samples. Library preparation was by the immunoSEQ multiplex PCR assay. The multiplex PCR relied on a mix of 60 forward primers for TCR Vbeta segments and 13 reverse primers for TCR Jbeta segments. A multiplex PCR assay on genomic DNA amplified the CDR3 region of rearranged TCR beta genes. On the Illumina HiSeq System, the amplified TCR beta libraries were sequenced as 87-base-pair reads. Per the original workflow: A later analysis tallied 75 million to 95 million unique TCR beta chains across the 666 repertoires, and about 12 million of those chains were shared by two or more donors. A nearest-neighbor algorithm error-corrected the raw reads and collapsed the reads into unique sequences, merging closely related sequences to remove PCR and sequencing errors. Alignment of CDR3 sequences to IMGT reference sequences was used to assign V, D and J gene segments. For a sequence to be retained, a match of at least six nucleotides was required to both a V gene segment and a J gene segment. A rearrangement was called productive if the CDR3 had no stop codons and remained in frame with V and J, and every other rearrangement was called non-productive. CDR3 was defined according to IMGT convention as the region running from the second conserved V-encoded cysteine to the conserved J-encoded phenylalanine. The earlier analysis of 450 to 750 of the donors excluded any sequence lacking an unambiguous match to a single V gene segment. An earlier analysis of about 590 of the donors classified V segments as functional when productive rearrangements were above 56.7% and as segregating when the standard deviation between donors was above 5%. A statistical classification framework was built to diagnose cytomegalovirus status from the catalog of TCR beta chain sequences. V and J gene assignment, in a later analysis, came from comparing TCR nucleotide sequences with IMGT/GENE-DB human TR gene sequences. A later analysis assigned CDR3 sequences and most-parsimonious VDJ recombination scenarios with the TCRdist pipeline. In a later analysis, each TCR beta chain was defined by its CDR3 amino acid sequence together with its V-gene family, and reads lacking a unique V-gene family were excluded. A later analysis removed several hundred highly shared, low-generation-probability nucleotide sequences to deal with suspected cross-contamination and a sequencing artifact. For each public chain, a later analysis derived a clonal expansion index from normalized ranks of inferred template counts within each repertoire. Generation probabilities in a later analysis came from a VDJ recombination model fitted to out-of-frame rearrangements, and those results were checked against IGoR. In a later analysis, hypergeometric tests were used to score TCR-TCR, TCR-HLA and TCR-CMV co-occurrence, with a repertoire-size bias correction applied to TCR pairs. False discovery rates were estimated in a later analysis by permuting HLA or CMV assignments 20 times. In a later analysis, co-occurring TCRs were grouped using DBSCAN, and TCRdist sequence similarity was added for clustering within HLA-allele-positive subsets. Repertoires with fewer than 30,000 or more than 120,000 public chains were left out of co-occurrence clustering, as were about 5 repertoires with anomalous nucleotide sharing. TCRdb took over this immuneACCESS table, retaining in-frame rearrangements with V and J assigned. Such tables are incomplete; in checked studies, under half of the missing clones stem from an unresolved V gene, and the remainder is unexplained. From that table come the V and J calls and clone size; the DNA was used to work out D and trimming. Across this sample there are around 120,000 clones, with around three quarters seen only once. The ten biggest clones cover under 3% of the sample.

V and J are truncated by 4 bases and 0 bases respectively, leaving an intervening sequence of 9 bases. From the germline V gene, CDR1 is SGHDN and CDR2 is FVKESK. The CDR3 runs 15 amino acids, cysteine and phenylalanine included. Kept here is only the CDR3 DNA, which spans 45 bases and is read in frame from base 1. The source of the sample is a study of cytomegalovirus exposure and HLA in healthy donors listed by TCRdb under 2017. Describing the broader study: An earlier analysis of more than 550 of the donors reported about 300 Gb of sequence data and 95 million to 140 million unique TCR beta sequences obtained from about 179 million T cells. Among the roughly 430 genotyped donors, more than 70% belonged to the genetic ancestry cluster associated with self-reported Caucasian donors. Besides the first cohort of 666 subjects, a separate validation cohort made up of about 120 different subjects was used. About five DR-DQ haplotypes were handled as single units for association and clustering because linkage in the cohort was strong. A later genetic analysis used genome-wide SNP genotypes for about 60% of the 666 donors, treating that subset as a discovery cohort. Donor age, sex, ethnicity and CMV serostatus were collected together with the repertoire data. A later analysis re-analyzed previously published TCR beta repertoires from approximately 670 donors and added high-resolution HLA genotyping to study TCR occurrence patterns. The number of typed donors differed by locus: about 620-640 for A, B, C, DRB1 and DQB1; 522 for DQA1; approximately 610 for DPA1; and roughly 470 for DPB1. The study profiled the T cell repertoires of about 720 subjects by immunosequencing and related them to cytomegalovirus serostatus. To predict cytomegalovirus infection status, the study combined high-throughput TCR immunosequencing, statistical association of individual TCRs with disease status, and machine learning. In an earlier analysis of several hundred of the donors, high-throughput TCR beta sequencing was used to judge whether each TCR beta V gene segment behaved as functional or pseudogenic. The study was designed to test whether signatures of past pathogen exposure could be identified by cataloging public T cell receptors. Across roughly 420 genotyped donors of the cohort, an average of about 240,000 unique TCR beta nucleotide sequences per donor were sequenced, and around 20% of those sequences were non-productive. Rather than drawing on any new phenotypic data, the later analysis identified candidate immune exposures from TCR beta sequences and the way those sequences occurred across donors. All discovery cohort repertoires had been generated on a single sequencing platform. Class I and class II HLA loci were covered by the typing at four-digit resolution. Roughly 310 gigabases of sequencing data and tens of millions of unique TCR sequences were included in an early release covering roughly 600 HLA-typed donors. Broader findings and caveats from the paper: A later analysis found that HLA-associated TCR beta chains were more clonally expanded and had lower generation probabilities than equally common non-associated chains. A later analysis reported that several top co-occurrence clusters appeared linked to parvovirus B19, influenza, CMV and Epstein-Barr virus. According to a later analysis, TCR association rates differed among HLA loci, with DRB1 alleles showing the most associated TCRs and HLA-C alleles showing the fewest. An earlier analysis of several hundred of the donors showed that most TCR beta V segments appeared in productive rearrangements either about 87% or about 30% of the time, which broadly matched IMGT annotations. The 87-base-pair reads could not distinguish some IMGT-functional V segments, including TRBV6-2 and TRBV6-3, so those segments were excluded. The authors suggested that the approach could potentially be extended to other disease states and immunological phenotypes. Presence/absence analyses assumed roughly uniform sequencing depth across donors, an assumption that may not hold. A later analysis found that most CMV-associated TCR beta chains appeared HLA-restricted, with HLA associations seemingly driven largely by CMV exposure. A later analysis associated approximately 17,000 TCR beta sequences with specific HLA alleles at a false discovery rate of 0.05. Because counts were too low, about 17 rarely observed V segments, including chromosome 9 orphons, were excluded from the earlier analysis of roughly 580 of the donors. The classifier was reported to diagnose cytomegalovirus status with high specificity and sensitivity in both the original and validation cohorts. Linkage disequilibrium might explain the correlated functional status among segregating V segments, but an unknown experimental factor could not be excluded. According to a later genetic analysis, donors in an Asian-associated ancestry cluster had fewer N-insertions in productive TCRs than the approximately 700-donor mean. Because HLA typing was missing for some donors at each locus, association tests included only the typed subset. Across donors, most TCR sequences were observed very rarely, whereas some public TCRs were present in many individuals. Three of the identified cytomegalovirus-associated TCR beta chains were confirmed in vitro to be specific for cytomegalovirus antigens. The cohort was sequenced for TCR beta chains only, and without alpha or paired-chain data the features that could be detected were limited. A further reported finding was that TCR beta sequences accurately predicted the HLA-A and HLA-B alleles for most subjects in the first cohort. Immune exposure information for the cohort was limited to CMV serostatus. In a later genetic analysis, a missense DCLRE1C variant was associated with V-gene and J-gene trimming of TCR beta chains, and the association was replicated in an independent cohort. A cluster of highly shared sequence variants was judged likely to be a technical artifact of the sequencing pipeline. When HLA alleles, especially DR and DQ, strongly co-occurred, attributing TCR associations to individual alleles was difficult. A total of 150 to 200 TCR beta chains were listed by the study as associated with cytomegalovirus.

The sequence came from a woman aged 55-75 years in good health and CMV-seropositive. The sequenced material came from PBMCs. The receptor chain draws on TRBV14 and TRBJ2-2, with a weak D call of TRBD1 (5 bases match). The CDR3 has the sequence CASSPGIPNTGELFF. Here is the DNA: TGTGCCAGCAGCCCAGGGATTCCGAACACCGGGGAGCTGTTTTTT.